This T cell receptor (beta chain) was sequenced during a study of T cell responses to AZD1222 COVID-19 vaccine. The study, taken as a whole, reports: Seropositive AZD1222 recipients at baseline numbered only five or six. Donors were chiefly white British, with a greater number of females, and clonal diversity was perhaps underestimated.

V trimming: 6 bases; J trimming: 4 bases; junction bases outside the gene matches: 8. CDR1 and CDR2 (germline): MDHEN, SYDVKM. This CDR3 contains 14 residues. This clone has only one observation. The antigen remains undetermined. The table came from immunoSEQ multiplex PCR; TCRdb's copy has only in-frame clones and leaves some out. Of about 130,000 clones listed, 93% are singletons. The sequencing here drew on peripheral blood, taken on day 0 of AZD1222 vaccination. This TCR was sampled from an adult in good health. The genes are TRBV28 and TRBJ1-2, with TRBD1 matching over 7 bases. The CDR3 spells CASRRQGYGYGYTF. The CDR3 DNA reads TGTGCCAGCAGAAGACAGGGTTATGGCTATGGCTACACCTTC.